The subject of this entry is one T cell receptor (beta chain). This clonotype was seen ten or more times. What this receptor recognizes is not known. Qualities for individual bases were not recorded, and no much larger clone is one base off. The data are from a study of molecular identifiers for immune sequencing clone quantification (dated by TCRdb to 2017 to 2018). About the full investigation: For a replicate experiment, RNA from around 20,000 or 100,000 naive CD8 T cells was divided into five aliquots, of which four were sequenced. CD8 T cells were used in a methods study to benchmark molecular-identifier clustering-based TCR repertoire sequencing (MIDCIRS) and TCR RNA copy counting. General study outcomes and caveats: Highly expanded clone sizes could be underestimated if identical TCR molecules share a barcode. A single cell's worth of spiked-in Jurkat TCR RNA was reported detectable even among approximately 930,000 naive CD8 T cells. Spiked-in Jurkat TCR RNA (10 copies' worth), which is not part of the donor repertoire, was contained in the naive libraries. Modeling indicated around 2.7 TCR RNA copies recovered per cell, compared with around 10 by digital PCR, which implies a capture efficiency of 25% to 35%. When barcode sub-clustering was omitted, TCR diversity was inflated by chimeric consensus sequences, with chimeras reaching as high as 47%. In CMV-specific effector cells, over 98% of molecules were held by clones above 20 RNA copies, whereas under 1% of molecules were held by such clones in naive cells.

V is pared back by 4 bases and J by 0 bases, with 10 bases lying between the germline termini. Looking up the germline V gene yields CDR1 SGHAT and CDR2 FQNNGV. The CDR3 spans 14 residues, from the cysteine through the phenylalanine. Only CDR3 DNA is held: 42 bases, read in frame from base 1. Naive CD8 T cell libraries were made from approximately 22,000 to 940,000 sorted cells using 10%, 30% or 50% of purified RNA. Naive CD8 T cells, defined as CD8+CD4-CCR7+CD45RA+, were FACS-sorted into RLT Plus buffer on a BD FACSAria II. Detection sensitivity was tested by spiking Jurkat RNA equal to about 10 TCR copies' worth into samples containing about 20,000-1,100,000 naive CD8 T cells. Enrichment of CD8 T cells was performed with RosetteSep CD8+ T Cell Enrichment Cocktail and Ficoll-Paque, after which ACK red cell lysis was carried out. Receptors were amplified or captured by PCR. The instrument was an Illumina HiSeq 4000. Preparation of bulk TCR libraries followed a previously described approach, with the TCR primers listed in Table S5. Purification of total RNA was performed with the Qiagen AllPrep DNA/RNA kit. Before analysis, reads from multiple sequencing runs of the same library were pooled. Per the source publication's procedure: Reads were retained only if an exact TCR constant sequence was present, and the retained reads were trimmed to 150 nt and grouped according to their 12-nt molecular barcodes. Reads in each barcode group were sub-clustered using a 15% Levenshtein threshold, and a quality-weighted consensus sequence was built for each RNA molecule. Non-functional sequences were removed, as were lower-count sequences one edit away from another. Based on a fit of two negative binomial distributions, barcode sub-clusters having less than 20% of the maximum read count were discarded. TCRdb reran the public reads through fastp at Q25 and MiXCR, keeping productive beta chains. Each entry is one CDR3 protein sequence, shown with its most common DNA and genes. TCRdb's processing, not the authors' own work, is the source of the V and J calls. The sample data list about 68,000 distinct CDR3 sequences, and around a sixth of these were observed just once. The top ten hold approximately 1.5% of the sample.

Source material: naive CD8+ T cells from blood, with Jurkat cell RNA spiked in. The cell subset or site label on this specimen signifies: FACS-sorted CD8+CD4-CCR7+CD45RA+ naive T cells. The sequence was collected from a human donor in good health. Some libraries in this study had Jurkat cell RNA spiked in. The sequence links TRBV11-2 to TRBJ2-7; the D match is possibly TRBD1 or TRBD2, with 5 bases aligned in each. In nucleotide form, the sequence is TGTGCCAGCAGCTGGGGGACGCGCTCCTACGAGCAGTACTTC. It specifies CASSWGTRSYEQYF.